This T cell receptor (beta chain) was found in a study of CD8 T cells in ankylosing spondylitis. About this clonotype itself: No antigen is known for it.

The CDR3 contains 16 residues. Findings and caveats of the study: Disease-linked clones bore a CD8+ phenotype, appearing relatively rarely in peripheral blood. Certain motif variants had earlier appeared in reactive arthritis synovial fluid and blood. Reports say disease-linked clones showed up significantly more in matched ankylosing spondylitis synovial fluid. In ankylosing spondylitis blood, a motif of about 8 highly homologous TCR beta variants appeared characteristic.

Construction of TCR beta libraries was performed using quantitative 5'-RACE with molecular barcodes. TCRdb reprocessed the 5' RACE reads via MiXCR and lists one record per CDR3 protein. The table lists 400,000 or so distinct CDR3 sequences, roughly a quarter of them singletons, with 0.85% to 1% in the top ten. Sequencing used blood, either unsorted or a sorted T cell fraction (not recorded which). The chain recombines TRBV21-1 with TRBJ2-1; TRBD2, the table's D call, was not compared with the DNA. TRBV21-1 is a pseudogene segment. The source is a male donor with ankylosing spondylitis. The CDR3 DNA is TGTGCCAGCAGCAAAGGGGGACTAGCGGGATACAATGAGCAGTTCTTC. It encodes CASSKGGLAGYNEQFF.